This T cell receptor (beta chain) was sequenced for a study of immune cell composition in non-small cell lung cancer listed by TCRdb under 2017. Broadly, across the study: To assign histologic subtype, which was mostly lung adenocarcinoma or squamous cell carcinoma, H&E was combined with p63, CK5, Napsin A and TTF-1 immunohistochemistry. Four tumour specimens that had TCR-beta data belonged to rare histological subtypes and were left out of the subtype comparisons. For supplementary cohort #1, made up of approximately 11 lung adenocarcinoma cases, paired tumour/lung TCR-beta sequencing was done and TIL populations were generated so that tumour reactivity could be assessed. Using Adaptive Biotechnologies, the researchers ran TCR-beta sequencing on fewer than 45 paired NSCLC tumour and non-adjacent lung specimens, along with roughly 25 tumour-only specimens. What the study reported, not specific to this receptor: No significant correlation was found between smoking pack-years and tumour TCR-beta clonality. The reactivity cohort included only about nine cases, and whether tumour-reactive clones share sequences with the dominant in vivo tumour-associated clones was not shown. Compared with lung adenocarcinoma tumours, lung squamous cell carcinoma showed significantly higher Top 10 clone scores and productive clonality. Tumour-associated clones >0.5% were found in nearly half of NSCLC cases, namely in around 36% of adenocarcinomas versus about 77% of squamous carcinomas. In more than eight adenocarcinoma cases, a strong correlation was found between maximal tumour-associated clone frequency and TIL tumour reactivity, whereas no such correlation was found between overall clonality and TIL tumour reactivity.

Details on this clone: Its antigen target is currently unknown. Qualities for individual bases were not recorded, and no much larger clone is one base off.

A two-step multiplex PCR amplified TCR-beta CDR3 regions from genomic DNA, and the second step of the PCR added Illumina-compatible adaptors. TCR-beta immunosequencing was performed on an Illumina platform as a commercial immunoSEQ service. Per the source publication's procedure: Repertoires were summarised as Top 10 Clones, the percentage of T-cell templates from the ten most frequent sequences, and productive clonality. Values of productive clonality ranged from 0 to 1, with a monoclonal population indicated by a value of 1. Using log10 scatter plots, tumour-associated clones were identified as sequences that made up at least 0.1% of tumour T-cell templates yet were absent from the matched non-adjacent lung. Two-group comparisons used Student's t-tests, stages used ANOVA, and relationships used linear regression, analysed in GraphPad Prism7 and R. Sourced from immuneACCESS, this table was stored by TCRdb with only in-frame sequences that have V and J called. A share of the clones is absent; for the studies checked, an unresolved V gene accounts for under half, and the remainder has no known explanation. V and J calls and clone size are as listed in that table; D and trimming were resolved from the DNA. This sample gives more than 1,500 clones in total; roughly 80% of them show up just once. 9.8% of the sample is in the top ten clones.

Counted from cysteine to phenylalanine, this CDR3 has 15 amino acids. Left in the record is the CDR3 DNA by itself, 45 bases read in frame from the first base. The junction shows trimming of 3 bases on V and 8 bases on J, plus 18 bases between the germline ends. Taken from the germline V gene, the CDR1 and CDR2 loops are MNHNS and SASEGT. From frozen aliquots of unsorted single-cell suspensions, genomic DNA was isolated using the QIAamp DNA kit. The tumour samples consisted of surgically resected non-small cell lung cancer tissue. Tissues arrived within 2 hours of resection and were immediately processed into single-cell suspensions. Tissue was broken up mechanically, digested enzymatically with DNase I, collagenase I and hyaluronidase for roughly 28 minutes at 37 degrees C, and then filtered and RBC-lysed.

The rearrangement joined TRBV6-1 to TRBJ2-3, with a weak D call of TRBD2 (6 bases match). The sample consisted of lung tumor tissue. The TCR comes from a human donor with non-small cell lung cancer. The CDR3 has the sequence CASSESFGRSTTQYF. The nucleotide sequence is TGTGCCAGCAGTGAGTCGTTCGGGAGATCCACTACGCAGTATTTT.